This entry lists 26 T cell receptor beta chains sequenced from one sample in a study of control samples from healthy donors and cancer patients. Measured with immunoSEQ multiplex PCR; TCRdb has only the in-frame clones, and not every one. The sample consists of 130,000 or so clones, about 88% of them appearing once. Sample: blood. Receptor source: a middle-aged man in good health.

The chain links TRBV4-1 to TRBJ1-1, with unresolved D. Germline lookup yields CDR1 MGHRA and CDR2 YSYEKL. V gave up 4 bases and J gave up 2 bases, with 17 bases separating them. This CDR3 comprises 16 residues. The CDR3 DNA is TGCGCCAGCAGCCTATTCCGTCCGGAGGGAAACACTGAAGCTTTCTTT. Its translation: CASSLFRPEGNTEAFF.

This clone was recorded only once. V is TRBV20-1 and J is TRBJ1-5; D gene ambiguous. This CDR3 contains 12 residues. V lost 3 bases, J lost 4 bases, and 7 bases lay in between. CDR1 and CDR2 (germline): DFQATT, SNEGSKA (reference sequence). CDR3 DNA: TGCAGTGCTAGTTTGGGAAATCAGCCCCAGCATTTT. This codes for CSASLGNQPQHF.

J is TRBJ1-5 and V is TRBV4-1, with D hard to call. This CDR3 has 14 amino acids. CDR1 MGHRA and CDR2 YSYEKL come from the germline V gene. V was cut by 0 bases and J by 6 bases, with 9 bases left in between. The CDR3 sequence: CASSQDLRAQPQHF. The CDR3 nucleotides are TGCGCCAGCAGCCAAGACCTGAGGGCTCAGCCCCAGCATTTT.

The sample holds one count of this clone. J is TRBJ2-5 and V is TRBV9; 8 positions match TRBD1. After removal of 0 bases from V and 4 bases from J, the junction contained 8 bases not matched to a gene. Germline V gene data show CDR1 as SGDLS and CDR2 as YYNGEE. The CDR3 runs to 16 residues. The CDR3, as DNA: TGTGCCAGCAGCGTAGAGCGTCAGGGGGCCGGAGAGACCCAGTACTTC. As protein: CASSVERQGAGETQYF.

This chain connects TRBV28 to TRBJ1-5; D is uncertain. V lost 1 base and J lost 0, with 10 bases in between. CDR1 MDHEN and CDR2 SYDVKM come from the germline V gene. The CDR3 runs to 16 residues. For the CDR3, the DNA is TGTGCCAGCAGTTTATCGGGCCGATATAGCAATCAGCCCCAGCATTTT. This encodes CASSLSGRYSNQPQHF.

V usage is TRBV6-5 and J usage is TRBJ1-3; D remains unclear. The length of the CDR3 is 12 residues. The V and J ends lost 4 bases and 0 bases respectively, with 1 base between them. Germline values: CDR1 MNHEY, CDR2 SVGAGI. The CDR3 here is CASSFSGNTIYF. The CDR3 nucleotides read TGTGCCAGCAGTTTCTCTGGAAACACCATATATTTT.

This chain connects TRBV10-1 to TRBJ2-1, with D perhaps matching TRBD2 (6 bases). The V end was cut by 4 bases, the J end by 9 bases, with 10 bases between. The germline CDR1 and CDR2 sequences are WNHNN and SYGVQD (reference sequence). This CDR3 contains 12 residues. The CDR3 sequence is CASSGGAGEQFF. CDR3 sequence (DNA): TGCGCCAGCAGTGGCGGGGCGGGTGAGCAGTTCTTC.

The chain links TRBV10-2 to TRBJ2-2, with 8 bases lining up with TRBD1. V shed 9 bases and J 0 bases; nucleotides not matched to a gene: 6. Germline CDR1 and CDR2: WSHSY and SAAADI. The CDR3 length is 15 residues. CDR3 residues: CASRPGQANTGELFF. CDR3 sequence (DNA): TGCGCCAGTAGACCGGGACAGGCGAACACCGGGGAGCTGTTTTTT.

The V and J genes are TRBV7-2 and TRBJ1-5; a weak D match, TRBD1 (5 bases). V shed 1 base and J shed 7 bases, with 11 bases lying between them. Germline V gives CDR1 SGHTA, CDR2 FQGNSA. This CDR3 has 14 residues. CDR3 sequence: CASSLVRGRQPQHF. Written as DNA, the CDR3 is TGTGCCAGCAGCTTAGTCCGGGGGAGGCAGCCCCAGCATTTT.

The chain employs TRBV4-1 and TRBJ2-5; 9 bases fit TRBD2. This CDR3 is built from 15 residues. J was trimmed by 5 bases and V by 4 bases; bases with no gene match: 8. The germline gives CDR1 MGHRA, CDR2 YSYEKL. CDR3: CASSRARTSVETQYF. As DNA, the CDR3 is TGCGCCAGCAGCCGAGCCAGGACTAGCGTGGAGACCCAGTACTTC.

This sequence joins TRBV11-2 and TRBJ2-5, with 7 bases lining up with TRBD2. Germline assignment: CDR1 SGHAT and CDR2 FQNNGV. V was clipped by 1 base and J by 5 bases; unmatched bases: 7. This CDR3 comprises 15 residues. DNA of the CDR3: TGTGCCAGCAGCTTAGGGCGGGGGATCTTCGAGACCCAGTACTTC. This translates into CASSLGRGIFETQYF.

V is TRBV24-1 and J is TRBJ1-1; D not resolved. V lost 10 bases to trimming and J lost 3 bases, with 14 bases between them. The germline V gene encodes CDR1 KGHDR and CDR2 SFDVKD. The CDR3 totals 13 residues. The CDR3 DNA sequence: TGTGCCACTTCGGGAGGTCCTGACACTGAAGCTTTCTTT. It encodes CATSGGPDTEAFF.

The chain uses TRBV11-1 and TRBJ2-7, with TRBD2 as a possible D gene (6 bases). Germline CDR1 and CDR2: SGHAT and FQDESV (reference sequence). The V end lost 3 bases, the J end lost 3 bases, and 18 bases lay between the germline ends. CDR3 size: 16 residues. CDR3 in amino acids: CASSLEEGSGLYEQYF. The CDR3 DNA reads TGTGCCAGCAGCTTGGAGGAGGGCTCGGGGCTCTACGAGCAGTACTTC.

This clone was seen more than once but under ten times. The chain is built from TRBV6-2 or TRBV6-3 and TRBJ1-6; 9 bases fit TRBD1. V trimming: 2 bases; J trimming: 7 bases; junction bases outside the gene matches: 3. This CDR3 spans 15 amino acids. Germline lookup yields CDR1 MNHEY and CDR2 SVGEGT. The chain's CDR3 is CASSYDGTGNSPLHF. The DNA for the CDR3 is TGTGCCAGCAGTTACGACGGGACAGGGAATTCACCCCTCCACTTT.

The V gene is TRBV11-2, the J gene TRBJ2-7, with unresolved D. V lost 5 bases and J 0 bases, leaving 17 bases between the germline ends. CDR3 length: 16 amino acids. Germline CDR1 and CDR2: SGHAT and FQNNGV. The CDR3 loop is CASSPGEFGISYEQYF. Here the CDR3 DNA reads TGTGCCAGCAGCCCAGGCGAGTTTGGGATCTCCTACGAGCAGTACTTC.

The chain carries TRBV18 and TRBJ1-1; D is perhaps TRBD1 (5 bases). This CDR3 contains 17 residues. The V end was cut by 3 bases, the J end by 1 base, with 18 bases between. CDR1 is KGHSH and CDR2 is LQKENI in the germline V gene. The CDR3 DNA sequence: TGTGCCAGCTCACCCCGACCCATTTCAGACAGGAACACTGAAGCTTTCTTT. The encoded protein is CASSPRPISDRNTEAFF.

The chain links TRBV11-1 to TRBJ2-1; D perhaps matches TRBD1 (5 bases). Deletions cut 2 bases from V and 4 bases from J, with 12 bases between. Germline values: CDR1 SGHAT, CDR2 FQDESV (reference sequence). The CDR3 covers 15 residues. The chain's CDR3 is CASSLQGFGYNEQFF. The CDR3 DNA reads as TGTGCCAGCAGCTTACAGGGCTTCGGATACAATGAGCAGTTCTTC.

This chain connects TRBV3-1 (or the pseudogene TRBV3-2) to TRBJ2-2; D unclear. The CDR3 is made up of 11 amino acids. V was pared by 8 bases and J by 8 bases, with 9 bases between. The germline V gene encodes CDR1 LGHDT and CDR2 YNNKEL (reference sequence). CDR3 DNA sequence: TGTGCCAGCTCCACGAGGGGGGAGCTGTTTTTT. Its protein product is CASSTRGELFF.

This clone showed up just once. The V call is TRBV15, the J call TRBJ2-5; no clear D. V shed 0 bases and J shed 3 bases, with 8 bases lying between them. Per germline, CDR1 LNHNV and CDR2 YYDKDF (reference sequence). The CDR3 totals 14 residues. The CDR3 sequence is CATSRDLGKETQYF. The CDR3 nucleotides are TGTGCCACCAGCAGAGATCTGGGGAAAGAGACCCAGTACTTC.

This chain joins TRBV30 and TRBJ1-1; no firm D call. The CDR3 extends over 15 amino acids. Germline V gene sequence: CDR1 GTSNPN, CDR2 SVGIG (reference sequence). V was shortened by 4 bases and J by 10 bases, with 25 bases between the two germline ends. CDR3: CAWIRRRLHSSGAFF. As DNA, the CDR3 is TGTGCCTGGATTAGAAGACGGTTACATTCTTCTGGAGCTTTCTTT. The full variable domain, completed using reference TRBV30 and TRBJ1-1, is SQTIHQWPATLVQPVGSPLSLECTVEGTSNPNLYWYRQAAGRGLQLLFYSVGIGQISSEVPQNLSASRPQDRQFILSSKKLLLSDSGFYLCAWIRRRLHSSGAFFGQGTRLTVV.

This clone was seen just once. This rearrangement joins TRBV2 to TRBJ2-1, with D uncertain. V lost 8 bases, J lost 5 bases, and 7 bases lay in between. Germline V lookup: CDR1 SNHLY, CDR2 FYNNEI. This CDR3 has 11 residues. The CDR3 DNA reads as TGTGCCAGCGTGGGGAACAATGAGCAGTTCTTC. As protein: CASVGNNEQFF.

This sequence joins TRBV24-1 and TRBJ2-7; TRBD1 agrees at 8 bases. With V trimmed by 0 bases and J by 5 bases, 8 bases remained unmatched. CDR3 length equals 16 residues. CDR1 and CDR2 (germline): KGHDR, SFDVKD. The CDR3 spells CATSDLGQGGTNEQYF. In DNA, the CDR3 is TGTGCCACCAGTGATTTGGGACAGGGAGGAACCAACGAGCAGTACTTC.

CDR3 loop: CASSPTEQETQYF. In nucleotides, the CDR3 is TGTGCCAGCAGTCCTACCGAGCAAGAGACCCAGTACTTC. The genes are TRBV12-3 or TRBV12-4 and TRBJ2-5; D remains ambiguous. Trimming cost V 5 bases and J 2 bases, with 9 bases left between them. This CDR3 is 13 amino acids long.

This chain uses TRBV27 with TRBJ2-6; D not resolved. CDR1 MNHEY and CDR2 SMNVEV come from the germline V gene (reference sequence). Trimming cost V 2 bases and J 2 bases, with 10 bases left between them. The CDR3 consists of 16 residues. The CDR3 coding sequence is TGTGCCAGCAGTTTAGGAGCGCCGCCTGGGGCCAACGTCCTGACTTTC. It encodes CASSLGAPPGANVLTF.

About this clone itself: One end of the junction fails to match germline, which may point to a read error. This chain connects TRBV7-7 to TRBJ2-5; 7 bases map to TRBD2. Germline V lookup: CDR1 SSHAT, CDR2 FNYEAQ (reference sequence). This CDR3 is built from 15 residues. The DNA for the CDR3 is TGTGCTAGCAGCTTAGCGCGGGGGAGAGAAGAGACCCAGTACTTC. This gives the protein CASSLARGREETQYF.

This clone was seen just once. V is TRBV6-6 and J is TRBJ1-2; 7 nucleotides line up with TRBD1. V was clipped by 2 bases and J by 0 bases; unmatched bases: 3. The CDR3 is 15 residues long. CDR1 and CDR2 from the germline V gene are MNHNY and SVGAGI (reference sequence). In DNA form, the CDR3 reads TGTGCCAGCAGTTACGGAGGGGGCGCTAACTATGGCTACACCTTC. Translating gives CASSYGGGANYGYTF.